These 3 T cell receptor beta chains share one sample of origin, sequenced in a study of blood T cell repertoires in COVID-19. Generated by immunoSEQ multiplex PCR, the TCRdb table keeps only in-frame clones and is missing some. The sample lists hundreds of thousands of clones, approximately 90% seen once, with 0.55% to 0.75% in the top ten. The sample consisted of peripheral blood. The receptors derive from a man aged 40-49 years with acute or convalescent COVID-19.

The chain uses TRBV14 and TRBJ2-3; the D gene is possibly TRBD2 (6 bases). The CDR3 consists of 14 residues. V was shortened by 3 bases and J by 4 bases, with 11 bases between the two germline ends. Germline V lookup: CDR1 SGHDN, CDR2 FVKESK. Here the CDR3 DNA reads TGTGCCAGCAGCCAGGGACTGGGGGCAGATACGCAGTATTTT. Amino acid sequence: CASSQGLGADTQYF.

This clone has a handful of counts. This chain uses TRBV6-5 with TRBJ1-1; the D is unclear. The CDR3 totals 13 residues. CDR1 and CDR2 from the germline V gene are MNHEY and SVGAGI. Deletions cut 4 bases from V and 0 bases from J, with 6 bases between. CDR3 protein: CASSFSLNTEAFF. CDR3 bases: TGTGCCAGCAGTTTTTCTCTGAACACTGAAGCTTTCTTT.

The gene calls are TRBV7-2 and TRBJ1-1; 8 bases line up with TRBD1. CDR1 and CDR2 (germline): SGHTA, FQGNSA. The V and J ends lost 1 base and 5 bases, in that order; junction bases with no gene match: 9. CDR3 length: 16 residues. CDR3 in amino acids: CASSLVGGTGNTEAFF. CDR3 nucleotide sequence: TGTGCCAGCAGCTTAGTCGGGGGGACAGGTAATACTGAAGCTTTCTTT.